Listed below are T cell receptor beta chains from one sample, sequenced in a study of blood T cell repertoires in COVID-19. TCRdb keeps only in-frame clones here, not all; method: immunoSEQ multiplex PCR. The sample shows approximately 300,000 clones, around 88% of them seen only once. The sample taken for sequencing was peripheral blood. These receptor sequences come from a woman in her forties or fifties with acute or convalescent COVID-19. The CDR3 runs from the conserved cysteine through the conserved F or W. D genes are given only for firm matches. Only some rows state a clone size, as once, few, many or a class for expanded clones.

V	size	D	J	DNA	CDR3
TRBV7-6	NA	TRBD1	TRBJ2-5	TGTGCCAGCAGCTTAAGGAGACAGGGGTTCGAAGAGACCCAGTACTTC	CASSLRRQGFEETQYF
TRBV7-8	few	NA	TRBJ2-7	TGTGCCAGCAGCTTAGGGGGGCCTTACGAGGTCGAGCAGTACTTC	CASSLGGPYEVEQYF
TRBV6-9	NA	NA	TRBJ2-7	TGTGCCAGCAGTTATCCACGGGAGATCCCCTACGAGCAGTACTTC	CASSYPREIPYEQYF
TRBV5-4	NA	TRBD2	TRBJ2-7	TGTGCCAGCAGCTTGGGGCTAGCGGGAGACGAGCAGTACTTC	CASSLGLAGDEQYF
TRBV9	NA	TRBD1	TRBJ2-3	TGTGCCAGCAGCTCTCCGGGACAGGGGCACCGTTTTACGCAGTATTTT	CASSSPGQGHRFTQYF
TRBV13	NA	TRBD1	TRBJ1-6	TGTGCCAGCAGCTTAGGCCTTTTCCGCCTGGGACAGGATAATTCACCCCTCCACTTT	CASSLGLFRLGQDNSPLHF
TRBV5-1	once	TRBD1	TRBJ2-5	TGCGCCAGCAGCAGGACAGGGGGCGGCGAGACCCAGTACTTC	CASSRTGGGETQYF
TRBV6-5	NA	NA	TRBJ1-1	TGTGCCAGTAAACGCAGCGCAGGGATTGGAACTGAAGCTTTCTTT	CASKRSAGIGTEAFF
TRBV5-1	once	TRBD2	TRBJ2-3	TGCGCCAGCAGCGCCGGGACTACAAGAAGCACAGATACGCAGTATTTT	CASSAGTTRSTDTQYF
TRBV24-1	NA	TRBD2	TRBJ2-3	TGTGCCACCAGTGATTTGGCTAGCGGGAGGGCCAAGGGGAGCACAGATACGCAGTATTTT	CATSDLASGRAKGSTDTQYF
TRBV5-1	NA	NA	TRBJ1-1	TGCGCCAGCAGCTTGGTTGGGGGGGAGAACACTGAAGCTTTCTTT	CASSLVGGENTEAFF
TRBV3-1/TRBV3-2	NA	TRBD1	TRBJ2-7	TGTGCCAGCAGCCAAGCCCCCTCCGGGACAGGGTCCTACGAGCAGTACTTC	CASSQAPSGTGSYEQYF
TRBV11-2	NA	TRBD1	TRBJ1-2	TGTGCCAGCAGCTTAGGGGGTCGAACAGGGGATTACTATGGCTACACCTTC	CASSLGGRTGDYYGYTF
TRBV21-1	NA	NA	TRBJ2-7	TGTGCCAGCAGCAAGGGGGACTCAACCTACGAGCAGTACTTC	CASSKGDSTYEQYF
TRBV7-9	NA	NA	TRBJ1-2	TGTGCCAGCAGCCAGTACGATGGCTACACCTTC	CASSQYDGYTF
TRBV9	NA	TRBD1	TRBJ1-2	TGTGCCAGCAGCAATACAGGGGGCGCGGAAGGCTACACCTTC	CASSNTGGAEGYTF
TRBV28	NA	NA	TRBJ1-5	TGTGCCAGCAGCTTATCCGGGACACATTTTTTT	CASSLSGTHFF
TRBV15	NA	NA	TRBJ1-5	TGTGCCACCAGCGGCCTGGTTGGAGGGGTTGCCCAGCATTTT	CATSGLVGGVAQHF
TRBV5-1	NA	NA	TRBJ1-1	TGCGCCAGCAGCTCCCGCCCCTCCCTGGAGGCTTTCTTT	CASSSRPSLEAFF
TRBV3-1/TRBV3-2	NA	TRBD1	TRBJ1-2	TGTGCCAGCAGCCCAAACAGGGGGTATGGCTACACCTTC	CASSPNRGYGYTF
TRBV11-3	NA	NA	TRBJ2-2	TGTGCCAGCAGCTTGGGACATCTCAGCCGGGCCGGGGAGCTGTTTTTT	CASSLGHLSRAGELFF
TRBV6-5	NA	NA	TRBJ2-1	TGTGCCAGCAGTTACTCGGAACCAGGAGAGCAGTTCTTC	CASSYSEPGEQFF
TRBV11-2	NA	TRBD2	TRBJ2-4	TGTGCCAGCAGCTTAGGTCCCCCGGGGGGCATTCAGTACTTC	CASSLGPPGGIQYF
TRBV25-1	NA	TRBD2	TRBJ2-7	TGTGCCAGCAGTGGGGGCTTGGTACTAGCGGGAGGCGAGCAGTACTTC	CASSGGLVLAGGEQYF
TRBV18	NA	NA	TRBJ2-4	TGTGCCAGCTCACCACCCGGGCCTAGAGGACAAGGCAAAAACATTCAGTACTTC	CASSPPGPRGQGKNIQYF
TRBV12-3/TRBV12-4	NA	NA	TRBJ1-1	TGTGCCAGCAGTCCCGTCCTGAACACTGAAGCTTTCTTT	CASSPVLNTEAFF
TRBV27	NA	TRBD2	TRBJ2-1	TGTGCCAGCAGTTTGGCTAGCGGGAGTTTTGAGCAGTTCTTC	CASSLASGSFEQFF
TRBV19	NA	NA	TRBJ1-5	TGTGCCAGTAATTCAGGGATTGATGTTTGGGGCCATAGCAATCAGCCCCAGCATTTT	CASNSGIDVWGHSNQPQHF
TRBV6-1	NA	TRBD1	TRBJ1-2	TGTGCCAGCAGTGACACTGGGACAGGGTTGAGTGGCTACACCTTC	CASSDTGTGLSGYTF
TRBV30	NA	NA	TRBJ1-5	TGTGCCTGGAACGAGGGGGAGTGGCAGCCCCAGCATTTT	CAWNEGEWQPQHF
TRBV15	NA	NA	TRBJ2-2	TGTGCCACCAGCAGATCTTCTGACAGCCTGAACACCGGGGAGCTGTTTTTT	CATSRSSDSLNTGELFF
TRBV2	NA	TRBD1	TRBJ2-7	TGTGCCAGCAGTGACGTTGATATGGGACAGTCAGACTCCTACGAGCAGTACTTC	CASSDVDMGQSDSYEQYF
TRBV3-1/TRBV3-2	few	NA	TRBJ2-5	TGTGCCAGCAGCCAAGATCTCCTAGCTCAAGAGACCCAGTACTTC	CASSQDLLAQETQYF
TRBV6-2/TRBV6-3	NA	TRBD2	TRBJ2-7	TGTGCCAGCAGTTACCCCCGACTAGCGGGAGGGCCGATGTACCACGAGCAGTACTTC	CASSYPRLAGGPMYHEQYF
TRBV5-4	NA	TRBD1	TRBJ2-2	TGTGCCAGCAGCTCAGGACAGGGAGTCGGGGAGCTGTTTTTT	CASSSGQGVGELFF
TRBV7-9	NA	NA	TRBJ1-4	TGTGCCAGCAGCCTTGGACAGATTAATGAAAAACTGTTTTTT	CASSLGQINEKLFF
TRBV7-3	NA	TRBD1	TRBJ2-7	TGTGCCAGCAGCGAAACAGGGGGCGCGTGGTACGAGCAGTACTTC	CASSETGGAWYEQYF
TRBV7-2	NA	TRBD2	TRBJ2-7	TGTGCCAGCAGCCAACTAGCGGGCCCTTCCTACGAGCAGTACTTC	CASSQLAGPSYEQYF
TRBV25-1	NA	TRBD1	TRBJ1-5	TGTGCCAGCAGTGTCGGACAGGGAGGAGAGCCCCAGCATTTT	CASSVGQGGEPQHF
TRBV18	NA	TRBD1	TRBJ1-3	TGTGCCAGCTCACCTCGGGGACAGGGGGCATGGTCTGGAAACACCATATATTTT	CASSPRGQGAWSGNTIYF
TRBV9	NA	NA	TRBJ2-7	TGTGCCAGCAGCGTAGGAGATAGCTCCTACGAGCAGTACTTC	CASSVGDSSYEQYF